This entry concerns a single TCR beta chain. Germline lookup yields CDR1 SGHTA and CDR2 FQGNSA. The CDR3 has 16 amino acids. V gave up 4 bases and J gave up 5 bases; unmatched junction bases: 8. These data come from a study of blood T cell repertoires in COVID-19. Study-level background: Both acute and convalescent COVID-19 samples were obtained from the United States, Italy and Spain. From T cells, B-cell-depleted T cells, or PBMCs came the material, which was cDNA or gDNA.

Authors' methods: Estimation of nucleated cell counts relied on the amplification of reference gene primers. Produced via immunoSEQ multiplex PCR; TCRdb's table is partial and in-frame only. V and J calls and clone size are copied from that table; D and trimming were computed from the DNA. The table lists around 190,000 clones, 80% to 90% of them singletons. The source is a man aged 18 to 35 who had recovered from COVID-19. Material for sequencing was peripheral blood. The chain couples TRBV7-2 to TRBJ2-2, with TRBD2 matching 9 bases. CDR3 DNA sequence: TGTGCCAGCAGCTCCTTAGCGGGAGTTGGGACCGGGGAGCTGTTTTTT. Translating it yields CASSSLAGVGTGELFF.